This T cell receptor beta chain is from a study of Graves' ophthalmopathy and Graves' hyperthyroidism. For repertoire sequencing, the TCR beta CDR3 regions were amplified from RNA transcripts. HTBI primers primed a first-round RT-PCR, and a second-round multiplex PCR followed. TCRdb reprocessed the multiplex PCR reads with MiXCR, giving one entry per CDR3 protein. Among under 20,000 distinct CDR3 sequences listed, 46% were seen once. This clonotype turned up a few times. V was shortened by 1 base and J by 0 bases, with 4 bases between the two germline ends. This CDR3 has 14 amino acids. CDR1 and CDR2 from the germline V gene are LGHNA and YSLEER. Hyperthyroidism patients were newly diagnosed, ill under 2 months, and aged 18 to 65 years.

The V and J genes are TRBV4-3 and TRBJ1-5, with unresolved D. The clonotype was recovered from a woman aged 40-49 years with stable Graves' hyperthyroidism. Sequences were obtained from peripheral blood. The CDR3 spells CASSQAPSNQPQHF. As DNA, the CDR3 is TGCGCCAGCAGCCAAGCGCCTAGCAATCAGCCCCAGCATTTT.